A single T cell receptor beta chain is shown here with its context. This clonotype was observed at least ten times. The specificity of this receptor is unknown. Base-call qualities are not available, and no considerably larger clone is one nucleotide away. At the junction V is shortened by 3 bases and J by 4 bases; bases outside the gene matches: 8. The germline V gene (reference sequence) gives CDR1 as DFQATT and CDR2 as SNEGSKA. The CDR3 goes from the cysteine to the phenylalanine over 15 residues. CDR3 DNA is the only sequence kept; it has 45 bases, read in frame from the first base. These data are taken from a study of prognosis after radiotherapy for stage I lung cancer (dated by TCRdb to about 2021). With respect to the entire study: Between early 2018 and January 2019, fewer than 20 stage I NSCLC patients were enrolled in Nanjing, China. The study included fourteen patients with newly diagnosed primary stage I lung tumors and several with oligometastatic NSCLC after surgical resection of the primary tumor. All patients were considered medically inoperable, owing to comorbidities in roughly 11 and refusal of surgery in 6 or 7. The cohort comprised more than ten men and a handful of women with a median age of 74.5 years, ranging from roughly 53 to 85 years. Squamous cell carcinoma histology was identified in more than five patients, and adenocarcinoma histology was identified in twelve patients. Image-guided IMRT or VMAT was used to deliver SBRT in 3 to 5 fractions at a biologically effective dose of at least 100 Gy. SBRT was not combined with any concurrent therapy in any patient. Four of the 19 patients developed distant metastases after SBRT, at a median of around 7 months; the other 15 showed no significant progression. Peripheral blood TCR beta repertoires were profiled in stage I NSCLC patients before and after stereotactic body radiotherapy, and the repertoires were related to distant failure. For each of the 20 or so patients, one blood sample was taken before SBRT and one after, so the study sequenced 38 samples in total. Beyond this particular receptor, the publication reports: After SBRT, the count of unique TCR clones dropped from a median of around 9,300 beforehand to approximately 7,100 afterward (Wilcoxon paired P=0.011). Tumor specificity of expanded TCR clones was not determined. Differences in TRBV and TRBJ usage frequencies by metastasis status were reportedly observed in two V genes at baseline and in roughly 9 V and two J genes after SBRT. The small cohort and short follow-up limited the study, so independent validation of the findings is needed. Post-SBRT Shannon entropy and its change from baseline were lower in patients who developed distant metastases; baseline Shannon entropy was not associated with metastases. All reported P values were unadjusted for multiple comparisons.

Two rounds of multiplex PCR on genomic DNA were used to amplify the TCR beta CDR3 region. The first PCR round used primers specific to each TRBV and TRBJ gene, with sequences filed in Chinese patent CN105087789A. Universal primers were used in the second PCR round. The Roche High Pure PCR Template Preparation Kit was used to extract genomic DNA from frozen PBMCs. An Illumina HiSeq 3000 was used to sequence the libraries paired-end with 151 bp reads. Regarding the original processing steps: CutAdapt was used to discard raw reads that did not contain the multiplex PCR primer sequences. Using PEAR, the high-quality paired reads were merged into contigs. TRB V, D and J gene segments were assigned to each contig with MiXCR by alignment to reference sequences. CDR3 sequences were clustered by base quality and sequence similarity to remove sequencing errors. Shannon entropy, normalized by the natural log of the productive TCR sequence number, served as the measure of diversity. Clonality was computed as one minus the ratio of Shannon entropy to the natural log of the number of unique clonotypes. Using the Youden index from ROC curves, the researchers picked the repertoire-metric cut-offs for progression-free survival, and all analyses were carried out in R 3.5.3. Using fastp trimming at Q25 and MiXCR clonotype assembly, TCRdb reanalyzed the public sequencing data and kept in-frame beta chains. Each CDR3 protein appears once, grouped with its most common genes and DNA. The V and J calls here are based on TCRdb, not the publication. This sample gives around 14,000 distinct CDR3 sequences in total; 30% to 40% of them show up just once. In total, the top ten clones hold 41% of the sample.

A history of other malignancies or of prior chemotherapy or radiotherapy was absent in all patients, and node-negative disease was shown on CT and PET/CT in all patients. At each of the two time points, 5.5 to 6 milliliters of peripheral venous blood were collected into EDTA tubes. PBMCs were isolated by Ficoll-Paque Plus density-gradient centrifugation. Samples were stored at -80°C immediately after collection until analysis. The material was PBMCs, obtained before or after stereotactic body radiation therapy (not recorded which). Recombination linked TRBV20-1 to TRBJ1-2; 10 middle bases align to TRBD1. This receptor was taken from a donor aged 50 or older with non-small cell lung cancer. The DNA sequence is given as TGCAGTGCTAGGGAGACCGACAGGGGGCCCTATGGCTACACCTTC. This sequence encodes CSARETDRGPYGYTF.